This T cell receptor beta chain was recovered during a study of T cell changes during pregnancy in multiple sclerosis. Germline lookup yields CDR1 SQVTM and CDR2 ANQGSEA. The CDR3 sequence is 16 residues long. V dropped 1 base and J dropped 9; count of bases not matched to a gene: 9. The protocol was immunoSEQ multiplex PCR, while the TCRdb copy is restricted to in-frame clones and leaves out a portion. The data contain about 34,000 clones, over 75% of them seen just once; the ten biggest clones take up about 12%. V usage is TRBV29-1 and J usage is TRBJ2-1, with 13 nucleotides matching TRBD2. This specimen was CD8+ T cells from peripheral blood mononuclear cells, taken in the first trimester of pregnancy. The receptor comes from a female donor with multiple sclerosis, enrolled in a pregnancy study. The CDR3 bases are TGCAGCGTTGAAGTTATAACTAGCGGGAGGGCCGGTGAGCAGTTCTTC. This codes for CSVEVITSGRAGEQFF.